This T cell receptor (beta chain) is drawn from a study of T cell clonotyping in hematopoietic cell transplantation. CDR1 and CDR2 from the germline V gene are MGHRA and YSYEKL. V lost 4 bases and J lost 2; bases outside the gene matches: 8. The CDR3 is 16 residues long. The data were produced by immunoSEQ multiplex PCR, yet TCRdb's version contains in-frame clones alone and is incomplete. Among 40,000 to 55,000 clones listed, 94% were seen once. This chain links TRBV4-1 with TRBJ2-3; TRBD2 matches 8 bases. The receptor was isolated from a woman in her forties or fifties in good health. Some clones in this sample may be carry-over from other donors' samples. The specimen was peripheral blood mononuclear cells. This CDR3 reads CASSPFERGPTDTQYF. The CDR3 nucleotides read TGCGCCAGCAGCCCCTTCGAGCGGGGGCCCACAGATACGCAGTATTTT.